This T cell receptor beta chain was captured by sequencing in a study of blood T cell repertoires in COVID-19. Germline V CDR1 and CDR2: SNHLY, FYNNEI. V lost 7 bases and J lost 3, with 19 bases in between. The CDR3 loop spans 15 amino acids. The method was immunoSEQ multiplex PCR; TCRdb's version includes in-frame clones alone and lacks a portion of them. The table records 250,000 to 350,000 clones, around 86% of them present only once. The sequence derives from a woman aged 25 to 45 with active or convalescent COVID-19. Sequencing was carried out using peripheral blood. V usage is TRBV2 and J usage is TRBJ2-7, with TRBD2 as a possible D gene (5 bases). The CDR3 is CASTPDRGSLYEQYF. CDR3 sequence (DNA): TGTGCCAGCACCCCCGACCGAGGGTCTCTCTACGAGCAGTACTTC.